These 5 T cell receptor beta chains originate from one sample sequenced in a study of T cell responses to AZD1222 COVID-19 vaccine. Repertoires were generated with immunoSEQ multiplex PCR, while TCRdb's copy carries only in-frame clones and drops some. The profile shows about 70,000 clones, 84% of them singletons. Sequences were derived from peripheral blood, sampled on day 0 of AZD1222 vaccination. Receptors originate from an adult in good health.

The chain joins TRBV5-1 to TRBJ1-3, with D hard to call. Per germline, CDR1 SGHRS and CDR2 YFSETQ. The CDR3 spans 16 residues. V was trimmed by 3 bases and J by 4 bases, leaving 17 bases between them. CDR3 in amino acids: CASSYLSMGTGNTIYF. The CDR3 region has the DNA TGCGCCAGCAGCTACCTCAGTATGGGAACCGGAAACACCATATATTTT.

V gene TRBV9 combines with J gene TRBJ2-5; TRBD2 is a possible D gene (5 bases). CDR3 size: 14 residues. Germline lookup yields CDR1 SGDLS and CDR2 YYNGEE. V dropped 0 bases and J dropped 0 bases, with 6 bases sitting between them. The CDR3 is CASSVGGHQETQYF. In DNA, the CDR3 is TGTGCCAGCAGCGTAGGAGGGCACCAAGAGACCCAGTACTTC. The full variable domain, with the rest looked up from reference TRBV9 and TRBJ2-5, is DSGVTQTPKHLITATGQRVTLRCSPRSGDLSVYWYQQSLDQGLQFLIQYYNGEERAKGNILERFSAQQFPDLHSELNLSSLELGDSALYFCASSVGGHQETQYFGPGTRLLVL.

This sequence joins TRBV4-2 and TRBJ1-1, with D possibly matching TRBD1 (5 bases). V was trimmed by 1 base and J by 4 bases, leaving 13 bases between them. The CDR3 contains 15 residues. Germline V gives CDR1 LGHNA, CDR2 YNFKEQ. The CDR3 protein is CASSQVGIGGTEAFF. In nucleotides, the CDR3 is TGTGCCAGCAGCCAAGTTGGGATTGGGGGCACTGAAGCTTTCTTT.

The chain links TRBV6-5 to TRBJ1-1; no clear D gene. CDR1 is MNHEY, CDR2 SVGAGI, per germline. The CDR3 consists of 14 residues. Trimming took 8 bases from V and 0 from J, leaving 13 bases between them. CDR3 in amino acids: CASASPLLNTEAFF. Written as DNA, the CDR3 is TGTGCCAGCGCCTCGCCGCTCCTGAACACTGAAGCTTTCTTT.

The chain recombines TRBV2 with TRBJ1-1; 7 bases line up with TRBD1. With V trimmed by 6 bases and J by 0 bases, 1 base remained unmatched. The CDR3 spans 13 residues. Germline V CDR1 and CDR2: SNHLY, FYNNEI. CDR3 loop: CASRTGLNTEAFF. In nucleotides, the CDR3 is TGTGCCAGCAGGACAGGGTTGAACACTGAAGCTTTCTTT.